A single sample is the source of the 31 T cell receptor beta chains below, sequenced in a study of blood T cells in healthy people across ages (dated by TCRdb to between 2014 and 2017). Library method: 5' RACE. TCRdb records Illumina HiSeq 2500 as the sequencer. The second PCR ran for about 7 to 11 cycles and used a J-beta primer mix along with a sample-barcoded 5' primer. TCRdb reran the public reads through fastp at Q25 and MiXCR, keeping productive beta chains. Identical CDR3 proteins give one entry, which carries the most common genes and DNA. The sample data list roughly 1.4 million distinct CDR3 sequences, and roughly 59% of these were observed just once. The top ten clonotypes cover approximately 7% of the sample. Sequencing input: blood. These receptor sequences come from a man aged 18 to 29 in good health.

The J gene is TRBJ1-4, the V gene TRBV12-3 or TRBV12-4, with TRBD1 matching over 9 bases. Germline trimming cut 8 bases from V and 6 bases from J; bases unmatched to any gene: 7. This CDR3 contains 14 residues. CDR3 in amino acids: CASGTGLYYEKLFF. The CDR3 nucleotides are TGTGCCAGCGGGACAGGGCTTTATTATGAAAAACTGTTTTTT.

This clonotype was picked up one time. This sequence joins TRBV4-2 and TRBJ1-4, with TRBD1 matching over 9 bases. V lost 3 bases and J lost 8; bases outside the gene matches: 13. Germline CDR1 reads LGHNA; CDR2 reads YNFKEQ. The CDR3 consists of 17 residues. In DNA, the CDR3 is TGTGCCAGCAGCCAGGTCCCGGGACAGGGCCTATGGGAAAAACTGTTTTTT. As protein: CASSQVPGQGLWEKLFF.

V gene TRBV12-5 combines with J gene TRBJ2-3; a weak D match, TRBD1 (7 bases). In germline, CDR1 is LGHNT, CDR2 FRNRAP. Trimming removed 6 bases at V and 2 bases at J, with 15 bases between. This CDR3 has 15 amino acids. The CDR3 region has the DNA TGTGCTAGTGGCCCAGGGGGGAGGCCCACAGATACGCAGTATTTT. Translating it yields CASGPGGRPTDTQYF.

The CDR3: CASSAMGELFF. DNA of the CDR3: TGTGCCAGCAGCGCGATGGGGGAGCTGTTTTTT. The V call is TRBV11-2, the J call TRBJ2-2; the D is unclear. CDR1 and CDR2 from the germline V gene are SGHAT and FQNNGV. The CDR3 consists of 11 residues. Trimming removed 5 bases at V and 8 bases at J, with 6 bases between.

This chain connects TRBV6-1 to TRBJ2-1; 10 bases are shared with TRBD2. The CDR3 contains 13 residues. J gave up 7 bases and V 11 bases, and 8 bases lay outside the gene matches. Per germline, CDR1 MNHNS and CDR2 SASEGT. The CDR3 sequence: CAGWTSGWNEQFF. The CDR3 nucleotides read TGTGCCGGTTGGACTAGCGGTTGGAATGAGCAGTTCTTC.

The V call is TRBV2, the J call TRBJ2-3, with TRBD2 matching over 9 bases. This CDR3 comprises 15 residues. Germline lookup yields CDR1 SNHLY and CDR2 FYNNEI. The trim removed 3 bases at V and 4 bases at J, leaving 5 bases unmatched. CDR3: CASSEWGLAADTQYF. The CDR3 DNA sequence: TGTGCCAGCAGTGAGTGGGGACTAGCCGCAGATACGCAGTATTTT.

The J gene is TRBJ2-7, the V gene TRBV6-6; D uncertain. CDR1 is MNHNY, CDR2 SVGAGI, per germline (reference sequence). The CDR3 runs to 12 residues. The V gene lost 6 bases and the J gene lost 2 bases, with 8 bases spanning the gap. This chain's CDR3 is CASRHGPYEQYF. The CDR3 region has the DNA TGTGCCAGCAGACACGGGCCCTACGAGCAGTACTTC.

The chain combines TRBV29-1 with TRBJ2-7; the match to TRBD1 covers 10 bases. CDR3 size: 12 residues. Looked up from germline, CDR1 is SQVTM and CDR2 is ANQGSEA. The V gene end was trimmed by 4 bases and the J gene end by 6 bases; junction bases not matched to a gene: 3. CDR3 residues: CSVVDRGREQYF. Here the CDR3 DNA reads TGCAGCGTTGTTGACAGGGGGCGCGAGCAGTACTTC.

V gene TRBV20-1 combines with J gene TRBJ1-5; tentatively, D is TRBD1 (5 bases). Trimming took 3 bases from V and 8 from J, leaving 20 bases between them. This CDR3 has 15 amino acids. Germline CDR1 and CDR2: DFQATT and SNEGSKA (reference sequence). CDR3: CSASSPGGAAKPQHF. The CDR3 DNA follows: TGCAGTGCTAGTTCCCCCGGCGGGGCTGCCAAGCCCCAGCATTTT.

This clonotype was found a few times. The chain employs TRBV29-1 and TRBJ2-3, with D tentatively TRBD1 or TRBD2 (6 bases each). The CDR3 contains 13 residues. V lost 5 bases to trimming and J lost 1 base, with 10 bases between them. CDR1 is SQVTM and CDR2 is ANQGSEA in the germline V gene. The CDR3, as DNA: TGCAGCGTTCGGAGGGGGGGCACAGATACGCAGTATTTT. It yields the protein CSVRRGGTDTQYF.

The chain links TRBV29-1 to TRBJ1-1; the D gene is possibly TRBD1 (6 bases). This CDR3 is 13 amino acids long. Germline V gene sequence: CDR1 SQVTM, CDR2 ANQGSEA. The germline V and J ends were trimmed by 6 bases and 10 bases, with 21 bases remaining between them. The CDR3 region is CSVEQGGLSLAFF. The CDR3 DNA sequence: TGCAGCGTAGAACAGGGTGGGTTATCGTTAGCTTTCTTT.

This clonotype has a handful of counts. The rearrangement uses TRBV4-2 and TRBJ2-7; no reliable D call. Deletions cut 0 bases from V and 0 bases from J, with 9 bases between. Per the germline V gene, CDR1 is LGHNA and CDR2 is YNFKEQ. The CDR3 runs 15 residues. The CDR3 DNA reads as TGTGCCAGCAGCCAAGACTACTCTATCTCCTACGAGCAGTACTTC. It specifies CASSQDYSISYEQYF.

The chain combines TRBV10-3 with TRBJ2-1; a weak D match, TRBD1 (6 bases). Germline V CDR1 and CDR2: ENHRY, SYGVKD. This CDR3 comprises 15 residues. The ends were cut back, 6 bases at V and 0 bases at J, with 12 bases in the middle. CDR3 residues: CAISVTGSSYNEQFF. The CDR3 DNA sequence: TGTGCCATCAGCGTTACAGGGAGCTCCTACAATGAGCAGTTCTTC.

The chain recombines TRBV18 with TRBJ1-6, with D unresolved. V lost 2 bases and J lost 10, with 15 bases in between. This CDR3 spans 15 amino acids. Germline CDR1 and CDR2: KGHSH and LQKENI. The CDR3 loop is CASSPFYSGESPLHF. DNA of the CDR3: TGTGCCAGCTCACCATTCTACAGTGGCGAGTCACCCCTCCACTTT.

V gene TRBV4-3 combines with J gene TRBJ2-7, with D possibly TRBD1 on 6 matching bases. The V end lost 0 bases, the J end lost 2 bases, and 14 bases lay between the germline ends. Germline V gives CDR1 LGHNA, CDR2 YSLEER. CDR3 size: 16 residues. The CDR3 protein is CASSQEAGTKTYEQYF. The CDR3 nucleotides are TGCGCCAGCAGCCAAGAAGCAGGGACAAAGACCTACGAGCAGTACTTC.

This chain connects TRBV7-9 to TRBJ2-5; possibly TRBD2 for D (5 bases). Germline CDR1 SEHNR, CDR2 FQNEAQ (reference sequence). Deletions cut 4 bases from V and 1 base from J, with 16 bases between. The CDR3 has 16 residues. The DNA for the CDR3 is TGTGCCAGCAGCTCCAAACCGACGGGGATCCAAGAGACCCAGTACTTC. This sequence encodes CASSSKPTGIQETQYF.

V and J are TRBV7-9 and TRBJ2-5, with 10 nucleotides matching TRBD2. Germline-derived CDR1 and CDR2 are SEHNR and FQNEAQ (reference sequence). The CDR3 runs 15 residues. The V segment lost 5 bases and the J segment 5 bases; nucleotides outside the gene matches: 8. Here the CDR3 reads CASSKSGGASETQYF. For the CDR3, the DNA is TGTGCCAGCAGCAAGAGCGGGGGGGCCTCCGAGACCCAGTACTTC. The variable domain in full, completed from reference TRBV7-9 and TRBJ2-5, reads DTGVSQNPRHKITKRGQNVTFRCDPISEHNRLYWYRQTLGQGPEFLTYFQNEAQLEKSRLLSDRFSAERPKGSFSTLEIQRTEQGDSAMYLCASSKSGGASETQYFGPGTRLLVL.

This chain uses TRBV2 with TRBJ1-3; no clear D gene. Germline V lookup: CDR1 SNHLY, CDR2 FYNNEI. The CDR3 loop spans 13 amino acids. The ends were cut back, 7 bases at V and 3 bases at J, with 10 bases in the middle. The CDR3 reads CASTPTVGNTIYF. CDR3 DNA sequence: TGTGCCAGCACCCCGACTGTTGGAAACACCATATATTTT.

This clonotype has a handful of counts. CDR3 DNA: TGTGCCAGCAGGGGTCGGGGGTCACCCCTCCACTTT. Protein sequence: CASRGRGSPLHF. The chain couples TRBV7-9 to TRBJ1-6, with a possible D match to TRBD1 (5 bases). This CDR3 has 12 amino acids. In germline, CDR1 is SEHNR, CDR2 FQNEAQ (reference sequence). V lost 6 bases, J lost 10 bases, and 10 bases lay in between. Together with reference TRBV7-9 and TRBJ1-6, the CDR3 gives the full variable domain: DTGVSQNPRHKITKRGQNVTFRCDPISEHNRLYWYRQTLGQGPEFLTYFQNEAQLEKSRLLSDRFSAERPKGSFSTLEIQRTEQGDSAMYLCASRGRGSPLHFGNGTRLTVT.

Here the CDR3 reads CASSLEGTRDEQFF. CDR3 in DNA: TGCGCCAGCAGCTTGGAGGGTACGCGGGATGAGCAGTTCTTC. The genes are TRBV5-1 and TRBJ2-1, with D tentatively TRBD2 (5 bases). V shed 0 bases and J shed 8 bases, with 12 bases lying between them. The CDR3 has 14 residues. Looked up from germline, CDR1 is SGHRS and CDR2 is YFSETQ.

The gene calls are TRBV4-1 and TRBJ1-2; D remains ambiguous. CDR3 length: 16 residues. CDR1 is MGHRA and CDR2 is YSYEKL in the germline V gene. V dropped 4 bases and J dropped 4 bases, with 19 bases sitting between them. DNA for the CDR3: TGCGCCAGCAGCCGAGGAGAGCCGGAGGTCCCCTATGGCTACACCTTC. Protein product: CASSRGEPEVPYGYTF.

This chain links TRBV29-1 with TRBJ2-7, with 9 bases that match TRBD1. The closer fit of TRBJ2-5 to the DNA end suggests the J call may be wrong. The CDR3 runs 15 residues. In germline, CDR1 is SQVTM, CDR2 ANQGSEA. CDR3 sequence reads: CSADHGTGGMETQYF. The CDR3 DNA follows: TGCAGCGCTGACCACGGAACAGGGGGCATGGAGACCCAGTACTTC.

The rearrangement joins TRBV27 to TRBJ2-2, with 7 nucleotides matching TRBD2. The length of the CDR3 is 16 residues. With 5 bases clipped from V and 1 base from J, the junction kept 7 bases outside the gene matches. Germline V lookup: CDR1 MNHEY, CDR2 SMNVEV (reference sequence). The CDR3 DNA reads TGTGCCAGCAGTCCGGCGACTAGCTTGAACACCGGGGAGCTGTTTTTT. It yields the protein CASSPATSLNTGELFF.

The V and J genes are TRBV12-3 or TRBV12-4 and TRBJ2-7; a weak D match, TRBD2 (5 bases). CDR3 size: 15 residues. With 7 bases removed from V and 3 bases from J, the gap between germline ends came to 19 bases. The CDR3 loop is CASISFPGMHYEQYF. The CDR3 DNA sequence: TGTGCCAGCATCTCCTTTCCCGGGATGCACTACGAGCAGTACTTC.

V and J are TRBV20-1 and TRBJ1-1; no clear D. Germline CDR1 DFQATT, CDR2 SNEGSKA (reference sequence). V shed 6 bases and J shed 0 bases, with 14 bases lying between them. The CDR3 is made up of 14 amino acids. CDR3 loop: CSAPDGPMNTEAFF. CDR3 coding DNA: TGCAGTGCGCCGGACGGACCTATGAACACTGAAGCTTTCTTT.

The chain uses TRBV4-1 and TRBJ2-1; perhaps D is TRBD1 or TRBD2 (5 bases each). Germline V CDR1 and CDR2: MGHRA, YSYEKL. This CDR3 comprises 11 residues. With 1 base removed from V and 12 bases from J, the gap between germline ends came to 7 bases. This chain's CDR3 is CASSQGGRQFF. CDR3 nucleotide sequence: TGCGCCAGCAGCCAAGGGGGGAGGCAGTTCTTC.

The chain combines TRBV20-1 with TRBJ2-2, with 11 positions matching TRBD2. CDR1 DFQATT and CDR2 SNEGSKA come from the germline V gene (reference sequence). CDR3 length: 17 residues. The V and J ends lost 0 bases and 3 bases, in that order; junction bases with no gene match: 6. DNA of the CDR3: TGCAGTGCTAGAGATCGGGGACTAGCGGCGTACACCGGGGAGCTGTTTTTT. Translated, it gives CSARDRGLAAYTGELFF.

This clonotype came up a few times. This chain joins TRBV29-1 and TRBJ2-1; possibly TRBD2 for D (5 bases). V was cut by 6 bases and J by 6 bases, with 18 bases left in between. The CDR3 consists of 14 residues. Germline lookup yields CDR1 SQVTM and CDR2 ANQGSEA. This chain's CDR3 is CSVAESGGRNEQFF. Written as DNA, the CDR3 is TGCAGCGTGGCGGAGTCGGGCGGGCGCAATGAGCAGTTCTTC.

The chain is built from TRBV6-6 and TRBJ2-3, with D possibly being TRBD2 (5 bases). Germline CDR1 reads MNHNY; CDR2 reads SVGAGI (reference sequence). V lost 0 bases and J 2 bases, leaving 12 bases between the germline ends. CDR3 length equals 16 residues. CDR3: CASSYSSRGPTDTQYF. In DNA, the CDR3 is TGTGCCAGCAGTTACTCGTCCAGAGGGCCCACAGATACGCAGTATTTT.

The rearrangement joins TRBV7-8 to TRBJ1-4, with 9 bases aligning to TRBD1. V lost 4 bases and J lost 8; bases outside the gene matches: 14. Germline V CDR1 and CDR2: SGHVS, FQNEAQ. The CDR3 extends over 17 amino acids. CDR3 residues: CASSSLRARDRDEKLFF. CDR3 coding DNA: TGTGCCAGCAGCTCGCTACGGGCCCGGGACAGGGACGAAAAACTGTTTTTT.

This clonotype was seen more than once but under ten times. The chain uses TRBV2 and TRBJ2-7, with TRBD2 matching over 10 bases. CDR1 is SNHLY and CDR2 is FYNNEI in the germline V gene. This CDR3 has 15 residues. Trimming took 6 bases from V and 2 from J; bases not matched to a gene: 7. CDR3 sequence: CASSPEAGGPYEQYF. The CDR3 region has the DNA TGTGCCAGCAGCCCAGAAGCGGGAGGGCCCTACGAGCAGTACTTC.